This T cell receptor (beta chain) was retrieved from a study of type 1 and type 2 diabetes patients. About the study: Donors were type 1 diabetes, type 2 diabetes, or nondiabetic controls. Sequencing for the whole study yielded roughly 19 million paired-end reads. From PBMCs, CD4+ and CD8+ T cells were isolated by magnetic microbeads.

The CDR3 is 15 amino acids. Deletions cut 6 bases from V and 0 bases from J, with 14 bases between. CDR1 is SGHTA and CDR2 is FQGNSA in the germline V gene. Genomic DNA was the PCR template. A primer set of 30 forward and 13 reverse primers amplified the CDR3. TCRdb processed the multiplex PCR reads anew with MiXCR; each CDR3 protein has one entry. This table holds 280,000 or so distinct CDR3 sequences, over 45% found once. The sequence derives from a man in his late teens or twenties with type 2 diabetes. Sequencing was carried out using peripheral blood mononuclear cells (PBMCs). The chain joins TRBV7-2 to TRBJ1-2; D gene ambiguous. CDR3 in amino acids: CASRYNFGANYGYTF. In DNA form, the CDR3 reads TGTGCCAGCAGATACAATTTCGGCGCTAACTATGGCTACACCTTC.